The TCR beta chain under discussion was sequenced for a study of shared clonotypes between healthy human individuals. Study as a whole: Three plates were used per donor for CD4 naive, three for CD4 memory, two for CD8 naive and one for CD8 memory.

The CDR3 is 15 residues long. The germline V gene has CDR1 SGHRS and CDR2 YFSETQ. Between the trimmed V and J ends, which lost 4 bases and 13 bases, there was a span of 23 bases. Regarding the study as a whole: The small donor group covered limited genetic and exposure diversity.

On this clone: Its matching antigen is unknown.

Assay: immunoSEQ multiplex PCR; the TCRdb copy retains only in-frame clones and omits some. The sample has about 1.5 million clones; under 99% are singletons. The chain links TRBV5-1 to TRBJ2-2; D perhaps matches TRBD2 (6 bases). The sample comprised naive CD4+ T cells sorted from blood. Subset denoted: CD45RA+ positively selected. The sequence was obtained from a man aged 25-45 years in good health. In DNA form, the CDR3 reads TGCGCCAGCAGCCCGGATAGGGACTTTTCCTCGTCGCTGTTTTTT. Residues: CASSPDRDFSSSLFF.